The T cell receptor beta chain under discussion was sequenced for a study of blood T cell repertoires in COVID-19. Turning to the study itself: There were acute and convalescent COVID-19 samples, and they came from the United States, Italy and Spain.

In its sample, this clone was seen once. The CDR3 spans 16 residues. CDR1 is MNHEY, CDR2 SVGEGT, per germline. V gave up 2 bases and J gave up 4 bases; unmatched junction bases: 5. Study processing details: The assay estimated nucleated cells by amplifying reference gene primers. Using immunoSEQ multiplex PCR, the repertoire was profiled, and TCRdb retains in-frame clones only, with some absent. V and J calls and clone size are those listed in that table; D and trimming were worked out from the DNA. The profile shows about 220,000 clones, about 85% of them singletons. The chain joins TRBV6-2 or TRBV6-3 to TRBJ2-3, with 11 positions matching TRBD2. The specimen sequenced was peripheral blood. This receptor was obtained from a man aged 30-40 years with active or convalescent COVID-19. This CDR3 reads CASSYRVAGGPDTQYF. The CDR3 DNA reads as TGTGCCAGCAGTTACCGGGTAGCGGGAGGGCCAGATACGCAGTATTTT.